This T cell receptor beta chain stems from a study of blood T cell repertoires in COVID-19. Across the whole study: Spain, Italy and the United States supplied samples that represented acute and convalescent COVID-19.

Sequenced by immunoSEQ multiplex PCR; TCRdb stores in-frame clones only, minus some. Of around 260,000 clones detected, roughly 89% appear once; the ten largest clones hold roughly 0.92%. CDR1 SNHLY and CDR2 FYNNEI come from the germline V gene. The CDR3 consists of 17 residues. With V trimmed by 8 bases and J by 3 bases, 6 bases remained unmatched. The chain has TRBV2 and TRBJ2-2, with 16 bases aligning to TRBD2. The source material was peripheral blood. This clonotype was obtained from a woman aged 40 to 50 who had recovered from COVID-19. CDR3 nucleotides: TGTGCCAGCGAGGGACTAGCGGGAGGGTCGGACACCGGGGAGCTGTTTTTT. Amino acids: CASEGLAGGSDTGELFF.